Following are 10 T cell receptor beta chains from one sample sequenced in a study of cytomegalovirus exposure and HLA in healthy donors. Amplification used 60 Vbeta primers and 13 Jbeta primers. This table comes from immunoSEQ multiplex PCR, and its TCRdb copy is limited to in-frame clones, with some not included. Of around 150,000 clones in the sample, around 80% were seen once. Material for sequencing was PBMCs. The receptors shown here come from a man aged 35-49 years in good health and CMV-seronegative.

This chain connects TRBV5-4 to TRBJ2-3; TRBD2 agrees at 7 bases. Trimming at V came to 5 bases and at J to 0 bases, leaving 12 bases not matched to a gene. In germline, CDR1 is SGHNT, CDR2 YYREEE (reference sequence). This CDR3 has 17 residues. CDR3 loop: CASSFPSSGISTDTQYF. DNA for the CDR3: TGTGCCAGCAGTTTTCCCTCCAGCGGGATTAGCACAGATACGCAGTATTTT.

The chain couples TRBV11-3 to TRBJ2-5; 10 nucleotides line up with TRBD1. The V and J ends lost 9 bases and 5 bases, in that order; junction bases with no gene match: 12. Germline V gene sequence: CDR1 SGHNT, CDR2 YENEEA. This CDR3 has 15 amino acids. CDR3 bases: TGTGCCAGTTCTCGAGGGACAGGGGATTCGGAGACCCAGTACTTC. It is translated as CASSRGTGDSETQYF.

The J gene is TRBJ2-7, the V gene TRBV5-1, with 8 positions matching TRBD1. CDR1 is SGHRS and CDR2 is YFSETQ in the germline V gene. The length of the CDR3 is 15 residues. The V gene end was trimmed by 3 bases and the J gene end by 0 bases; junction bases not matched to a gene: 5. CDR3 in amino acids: CASSSRQGLSYEQYF. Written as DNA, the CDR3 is TGCGCCAGCAGCTCCCGACAGGGGCTCTCCTACGAGCAGTACTTC.

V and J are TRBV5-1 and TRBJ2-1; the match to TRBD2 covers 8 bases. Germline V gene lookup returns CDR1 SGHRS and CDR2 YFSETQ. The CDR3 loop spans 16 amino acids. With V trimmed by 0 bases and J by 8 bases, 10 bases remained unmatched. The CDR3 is CASSLAPGGGKDEQFF. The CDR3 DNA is TGCGCCAGCAGCTTGGCCCCGGGAGGGGGTAAGGATGAGCAGTTCTTC.

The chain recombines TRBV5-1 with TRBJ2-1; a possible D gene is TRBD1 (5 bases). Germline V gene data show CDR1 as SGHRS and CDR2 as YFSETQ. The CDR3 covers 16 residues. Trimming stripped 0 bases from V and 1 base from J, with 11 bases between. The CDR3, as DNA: TGCGCCAGCAGCTTGGCCGTAGGGGTATCCTACAATGAGCAGTTCTTC. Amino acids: CASSLAVGVSYNEQFF.

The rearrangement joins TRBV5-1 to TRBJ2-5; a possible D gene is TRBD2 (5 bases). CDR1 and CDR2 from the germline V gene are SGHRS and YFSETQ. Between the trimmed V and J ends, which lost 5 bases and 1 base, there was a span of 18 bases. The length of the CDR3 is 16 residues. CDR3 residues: CASSWVPGGFQETQYF. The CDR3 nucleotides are TGCGCCAGCAGTTGGGTCCCGGGCGGGTTCCAAGAGACCCAGTACTTC.

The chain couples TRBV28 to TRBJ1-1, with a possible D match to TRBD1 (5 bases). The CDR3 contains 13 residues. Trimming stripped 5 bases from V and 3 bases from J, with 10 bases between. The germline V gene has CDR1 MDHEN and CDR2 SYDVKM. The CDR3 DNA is TGTGCCAGCAGTGACAGAAGATACACTGAAGCTTTCTTT. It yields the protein CASSDRRYTEAFF.

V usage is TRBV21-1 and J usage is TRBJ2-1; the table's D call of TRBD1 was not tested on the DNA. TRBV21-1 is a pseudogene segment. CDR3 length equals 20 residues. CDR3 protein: CASSKERGHRGASSYNEQFF. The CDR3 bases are TGTGCCAGCAGCAAAGAGAGGGGACACAGGGGGGCGAGCTCCTACAATGAGCAGTTCTTC.

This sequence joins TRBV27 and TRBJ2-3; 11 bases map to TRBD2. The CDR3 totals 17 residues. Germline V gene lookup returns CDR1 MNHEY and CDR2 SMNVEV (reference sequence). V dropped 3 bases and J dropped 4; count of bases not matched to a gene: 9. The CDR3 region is CASSLLAGGPTPDTQYF. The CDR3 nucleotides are TGTGCCAGCAGTTTGCTAGCGGGAGGCCCGACCCCAGATACGCAGTATTTT.

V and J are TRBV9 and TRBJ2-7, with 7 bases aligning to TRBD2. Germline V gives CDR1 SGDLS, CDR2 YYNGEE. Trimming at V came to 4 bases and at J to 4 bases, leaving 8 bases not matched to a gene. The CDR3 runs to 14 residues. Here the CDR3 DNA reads TGTGCCAGCAGCCCTCAGGGCGGGGGTTACGAGCAGTACTTC. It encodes CASSPQGGGYEQYF.